This TCR beta chain was sequenced for a study of blood T cell repertoires in COVID-19. Study in general: Acute and convalescent COVID-19 samples came from the United States, Italy and Spain.

This clone was seen a handful of times. V lost 4 bases, J lost 1 base, and 8 bases lay in between. Germline V gene data show CDR1 as MDHEN and CDR2 as SYDVKM. The CDR3 sequence is 14 residues long. In the original workflow: Estimates of nucleated cell counts were drawn from the amplification of reference gene primers. Some clones are missing from TCRdb's copy, which holds only in-frame ones; the method was immunoSEQ multiplex PCR. V and J calls and clone size come straight from that table; D and trimming were deduced from the DNA. Among a few hundred thousand clones listed, about nine tenths were seen once.

The sample comprised peripheral blood. The origin of this receptor is a woman younger than 45 with COVID-19, enrolled during active disease. The chain carries TRBV28 and TRBJ1-5, with D possibly TRBD1 on 6 matching bases. In DNA, the CDR3 is TGTGCCAGCAGTTACGGACAGAGCAATCAGCCCCAGCATTTT. Translation: CASSYGQSNQPQHF. Looking up the rest from reference TRBV28 and TRBJ1-5 gives the full variable domain: DVKVTQSSRYLVKRTGEKVFLECVQDMDHENMFWYRQDPGLGLRLIYFSYDVKMKEKGDIPEGYSVSREKKERFSLILESASTNQTSMYLCASSYGQSNQPQHFGDGTRLSIL.